The rows below give T cell receptor beta chains drawn from one sample of a study of control samples from healthy donors and cancer patients. The data were produced by immunoSEQ multiplex PCR, yet TCRdb's version contains in-frame clones alone and is incomplete. The repertoire includes roughly 130,000 clones, roughly 92% of them detected once, and about 11% sits in the top ten. The sequencing input was blood. These receptors all come from a man under 40 in good health. Both conserved end residues are part of each CDR3. D genes are given only for firm matches. A row's size may be missing; if present it is once, few, many or a size class.

TRBJ2-3	.	.	TRBV9	TGTGCCAGCAGCGTAGAATTTGGTACGCAGTATTTT	CASSVEFGTQYF
TRBJ1-6	.	once	TRBV3-1/TRBV3-2	TGTGCCAGCAGCCAAGGGGGATCCCAGTTTTCACCCCTCCACTTT	CASSQGGSQFSPLHF
TRBJ2-7	.	once	TRBV28	TGTGCCAGCGGACGCCTGTGGCAGTACTTC	CASGRLWQYF
TRBJ2-7	.	.	TRBV6-2/TRBV6-3	TGTGCCAGCAGTTACCCCGGACAGAGCTACGAGCAGTACTTC	CASSYPGQSYEQYF
TRBJ2-7	TRBD1	few	TRBV27	TGTGCCAGCAGCCCTCAACAGGGGTGGTACGAGCAGTACTTC	CASSPQQGWYEQYF
TRBJ1-2	.	.	TRBV28	TGTGCCAGCAGTTCCCCCGCTTCCGGAGGGTATGGCTACACCTTC	CASSSPASGGYGYTF
TRBJ2-3	TRBD2	once	TRBV4-1	TGCGCCAGCAGCCAAGACAGCGGGAGGGGTCGAGGGGATACGCAGTATTTT	CASSQDSGRGRGDTQYF
TRBJ1-5	TRBD1	.	TRBV6-1	TGTGCCAGCAGTGAGCTTACAGGGGGAGGCAATCAGCCCCAGCATTTT	CASSELTGGGNQPQHF
TRBJ2-7	.	.	TRBV10-3	TGTGCAGGGGGGTCCTCACTAGCGAGATACGAGCAGTACTTC	CAGGSSLARYEQYF
TRBJ1-1	.	.	TRBV4-2	TGTGCCAGCAGCCGGGTAGGAACTGAAGCTTTCTTT	CASSRVGTEAFF
TRBJ1-5	TRBD1	once	TRBV28	TGTGCCAGCAGCCTACAGGGGATTAGTAGCAATCAGCCCCAGCATTTT	CASSLQGISSNQPQHF
TRBJ2-5	.	.	TRBV2	TGTGCCAGCCGCCTAGTTCGAGAGACCCAGTACTTC	CASRLVRETQYF
TRBJ2-7	TRBD1	.	TRBV2	TGTGCCAGTGACAGGGCGGACGAGCAGTACTTC	CASDRADEQYF
TRBJ1-1	.	once	TRBV5-1	TGCGCCAGCAGCTTGGACTCAGGGAAGAACACTGAAGCTTTCTTT	CASSLDSGKNTEAFF
TRBJ2-5	.	.	TRBV2	TGTGCCAGCAGTCCCAGGGAGACCCAGTACTTC	CASSPRETQYF
TRBJ2-3	.	.	TRBV29-1	TGCAGCGTTGAATTTATGGGTCTGACAGATACGCAGTATTTT	CSVEFMGLTDTQYF
TRBJ2-7	TRBD2	.	TRBV7-2	TGTGCCAGCAGCTTAGGGCAGCGGGGGGCCTACGAGCAGTACTTC	CASSLGQRGAYEQYF
TRBJ1-3	.	.	TRBV28	TGTGCCAGCAGTATTACACGGGGGAAGGCGGGAAACACCATATATTTT	CASSITRGKAGNTIYF
TRBJ2-7	TRBD1	.	TRBV20-1	TGCAGTGCTAGTGGCCAGGGGGCCATTATATACGAGCAGTACTTC	CSASGQGAIIYEQYF
TRBJ1-4	.	.	TRBV19	TGTGCCAGTAGTATAGAGCTGGCAGGGGCCCTTTCCAGGCGGTCTAATGAAAAACTGTTTTTT	CASSIELAGALSRRSNEKLFF
TRBJ1-4	TRBD1	.	TRBV28	TGTGCCAGCAGTTTCCAGGGGGCGACTAATGAAAAACTGTTTTTT	CASSFQGATNEKLFF
TRBJ1-1	.	.	TRBV3-1/TRBV3-2	TGTGCCAGCAGCCAAGAGGGAGGGCCCGGTGAAGCTTTCTTT	CASSQEGGPGEAFF
TRBJ1-1	.	.	TRBV6-6	TGTGCCAGCAGCCAAGTCGGCACTGAAGCTTTCTTT	CASSQVGTEAFF
TRBJ2-1	.	.	TRBV19	TGTGCCAGTAGTACCCAGATTCTTCCGGGATATCGCAATGAGCAGTTCTTC	CASSTQILPGYRNEQFF
TRBJ2-7	TRBD1	.	TRBV6-5	TGTGCCAGCAGTCGACAGGGCTCCTACGAGCAGTACTTC	CASSRQGSYEQYF
TRBJ1-1	TRBD1	.	TRBV7-8	TGTGCCAGCAGCTTGGGGACAGGCCAGAACACTGAAGCTTTCTTT	CASSLGTGQNTEAFF
TRBJ2-6	.	.	TRBV27	TGTGCCAGCAGTTCGAGCTCTGGGGCCAACGTCCTGACTTTC	CASSSSSGANVLTF
TRBJ2-2	TRBD1	.	TRBV15	TGTGCCACCAGCAGAATAGGGACAGCGCCGGCCGGGGAGCTGTTTTTT	CATSRIGTAPAGELFF
TRBJ1-5	.	.	TRBV28	TGTGCCTCGACGGGAACAGGGAAGGCCAATCAGCCCCAGCATTTT	CASTGTGKANQPQHF
TRBJ2-1	.	.	TRBV11-2	TGTGCCAGCAGCTCCCGGACGGGTGTGAGATGGAATGAGCAGTTCTTC	CASSSRTGVRWNEQFF
TRBJ2-2	TRBD2	.	TRBV2	TGTGCCAGCAGCACTTGGGGACTAGCGGGAGGGCCCCTCCAGAACACCGGGGAGCTGTTTTTT	CASSTWGLAGGPLQNTGELFF
TRBJ2-7	TRBD1	.	TRBV11-3	TGTGCCAGCGCCAGGGGGCCGCCGAACTCCTACGAGCAGTACTTC	CASARGPPNSYEQYF
TRBJ1-5	.	.	TRBV7-6	TGTGCCAGCAGCTTAGATTCAGGGAGCAATCAGCCCCAGCATTTT	CASSLDSGSNQPQHF
TRBJ1-2	.	.	TRBV19	TGTGCCAGTAGTATAGCTTTCACAGGGAAGGTGAAATATGGCTACACCTTC	CASSIAFTGKVKYGYTF
TRBJ1-5	TRBD1	.	TRBV19	TGTGCCAGTAGACAGGGGCATCAGCCCCAGCATTTT	CASRQGHQPQHF
TRBJ2-1	TRBD1	once	TRBV4-3	TGCGCCAGCAGCCGAGACAGGGGAACATCCTACAATGAGCAGTTCTTC	CASSRDRGTSYNEQFF
TRBJ2-1	TRBD2	.	TRBV3-1/TRBV3-2	TGTGCCAGCAGCCAAGCCTTAGCGGGAGGGGACAATGAGCAGTTCTTC	CASSQALAGGDNEQFF
TRBJ2-5	TRBD2	.	TRBV6-6	TGTGCCAGCACCTCACTGGGGATGGGAGGGGAGACCCAGTACTTC	CASTSLGMGGETQYF
TRBJ1-5	.	.	TRBV6-2/TRBV6-3	TGTGCCAGCAGTTATCACCAGGGATATCAGCCCCAGCATTTT	CASSYHQGYQPQHF
TRBJ2-1	.	.	TRBV11-2	TGTGCCAGCAGCCCCGGGGGGCCGATCCCCCTCTTC	CASSPGGPIPLF
TRBJ2-3	.	.	TRBV6-2/TRBV6-3	TGTGCCAGCAGTTCGGTTAGCCGGTCAGATACGCAGTATTTT	CASSSVSRSDTQYF
TRBJ2-7	.	.	TRBV4-1	TGCGCCAGCAGCCAAGATAGTGAGGAGCAGTACTTC	CASSQDSEEQYF
TRBJ1-2	TRBD1	.	TRBV29-1	TGCAGCGTTGGGGGGACAGGGTCTTATGGCTACACCTTC	CSVGGTGSYGYTF
TRBJ2-1	TRBD2	.	TRBV5-6	TGTGCCAGCAGAAGACTAGCGGGATTGGATCTTAGCTCCTACAATGAGCAGTTCTTC	CASRRLAGLDLSSYNEQFF
TRBJ2-7	.	.	TRBV20-1	TGCAGTGCTACCGAGCAGTACTTC	CSATEQYF
TRBJ1-1	TRBD1	.	TRBV6-5	TGTGCCAGCACTTCCCTCAGGGGGCAGGGCACTGAAGCTTTCTTT	CASTSLRGQGTEAFF
TRBJ1-5	.	.	TRBV27	TGTGCCAGCAGTTTCCGGGAGGGTCAGCCCCAGCATTTT	CASSFREGQPQHF
TRBJ2-2	.	.	TRBV11-2	TGTGCCAGCAGCCCCCGCGGAGGGCCGGTTGGCGGGGAGCTGTTTTTT	CASSPRGGPVGGELFF
TRBJ2-6	.	.	TRBV11-3	TGTGCCAGCAGCACGACCGGGTCCTTCTCTGGGGCCAACGTCCTGACTTTC	CASSTTGSFSGANVLTF
TRBJ2-1	.	.	TRBV18	TGTGCCAGCTCACCATCTAGCGTAAATGAGCAGTTCTTC	CASSPSSVNEQFF
TRBJ1-1	.	.	TRBV11-3	TGTGCCAGCAGCTTAGCTCGTGGAAGAACAGGTGAAGCTTTCTTT	CASSLARGRTGEAFF
TRBJ2-7	.	.	TRBV5-4	TGTGCCAGCAGCTTAGATCCCCAAGCCTACGAGCAGTACTTC	CASSLDPQAYEQYF
TRBJ1-3	.	.	TRBV19	TGTGCCAGTACCCTGCGCCGTTCTGGAAACACCATATATTTT	CASTLRRSGNTIYF
TRBJ2-1	.	once	TRBV7-9	TGTGCCAGCAGCTTAGTCCTAGAGGAGGAGCAGTTCTTC	CASSLVLEEEQFF
TRBJ2-7	.	.	TRBV27	TGTGCCAGCAGACCAGGGGCTGTCCGGGGAGAGCAGTACTTC	CASRPGAVRGEQYF
TRBJ2-7	TRBD1	few	TRBV6-5	TGTGCCAGCAGCCCACCTCACAGGGGGCAGCAGTACTTC	CASSPPHRGQQYF
TRBJ2-2	.	.	TRBV2	TGTGCCAGCAGTGAAATAGGGGGCACCGGGGAGCTGTTTTTT	CASSEIGGTGELFF
TRBJ1-2	.	few	TRBV2	TGTGCCAGCACGCAAGGTAGAGGGACTAACTATGGCTACACCTTC	CASTQGRGTNYGYTF
TRBJ1-6	TRBD1	.	TRBV28	TGTGCCAGCAGTTTGTGGGACAGCGAATATTCACCCCTCCACTTT	CASSLWDSEYSPLHF